A selection of T cell receptor beta chains follows, all from one sample in a study of cytomegalovirus exposure and HLA in healthy donors. The table came from immunoSEQ multiplex PCR; TCRdb's copy has only in-frame clones and leaves some out. The repertoire holds around 140,000 clones, with more than 65% as singletons. The sample taken for sequencing was PBMCs. These receptors came from a male donor in good health and CMV-seropositive. Each CDR3 is given with its conserved first and last residue. The D gene is left open where the match is weak. Size tells how often a clone was seen (once, few, many) or the class of an expanded clone, and some rows leave it out.

v_call,d_call,clone_size,j_call,cdr3_nt,cdr3_aa
TRBV6-1,TRBD2,few,TRBJ2-1,TGTGCCAGCCAAGGGCTAGCGGAGACCAATGAGCAGTTCTTC,CASQGLAETNEQFF
TRBV19,-,-,TRBJ2-6,TGTGCCAGTAGTAGGCACCTCCGGGACACCGGGGCCAACGTCCTGACTTTC,CASSRHLRDTGANVLTF
TRBV7-9,-,once,TRBJ2-2,TGTTCCAGCAGCTTTAGCAACACCGGGGAGCTGTTTTTT,CSSSFSNTGELFF
TRBV6-1,-,-,TRBJ1-4,TGTGCCAGCAGTGACCCCGCGGGTGTGAGAGATGGTGAAAAACTGTTTTTT,CASSDPAGVRDGEKLFF
TRBV6-5,-,-,TRBJ1-1,TGTGCCAGCAGTTACGCGGGTCCTGGCACTGAAGCTTTCTTT,CASSYAGPGTEAFF
TRBV28,-,-,TRBJ1-2,TGTGCCAGCAGTTCCTCGGATGGCTACACCTTC,CASSSSDGYTF
TRBV18,-,-,TRBJ1-1,TGTGCCAGCTCACCAACGGACAGCTACACTGAAGCTTTCTTT,CASSPTDSYTEAFF
TRBV2,-,once,TRBJ2-5,TGTGCCAGCAGTGGGATAACTTCGGGAGAGACCCAGTACTTC,CASSGITSGETQYF
TRBV6-1,-,-,TRBJ1-4,TGTGCCAGCAGTGAGGGGGGGGCGGGGGGGTATGAAAAACTGTTTTTT,CASSEGGAGGYEKLFF
TRBV7-9,-,-,TRBJ1-2,TGTTCCAGCAGCTACACCGTCAGGGACTACACCTTC,CSSSYTVRDYTF
TRBV5-1,TRBD2,-,TRBJ2-3,TGCGCCAGCAGGCAAGCGGGGGGCACAGATACGCAGTATTTT,CASRQAGGTDTQYF
TRBV2,-,-,TRBJ2-7,TGTGCCAGCAGACGGCTCCTCAGCGGGCGTTACGAGCAGTACTTC,CASRRLLSGRYEQYF
TRBV6-5,-,-,TRBJ2-7,TGTGCCAGCAGTTACTACGGGACAAAATACGAGCAGTACTTC,CASSYYGTKYEQYF